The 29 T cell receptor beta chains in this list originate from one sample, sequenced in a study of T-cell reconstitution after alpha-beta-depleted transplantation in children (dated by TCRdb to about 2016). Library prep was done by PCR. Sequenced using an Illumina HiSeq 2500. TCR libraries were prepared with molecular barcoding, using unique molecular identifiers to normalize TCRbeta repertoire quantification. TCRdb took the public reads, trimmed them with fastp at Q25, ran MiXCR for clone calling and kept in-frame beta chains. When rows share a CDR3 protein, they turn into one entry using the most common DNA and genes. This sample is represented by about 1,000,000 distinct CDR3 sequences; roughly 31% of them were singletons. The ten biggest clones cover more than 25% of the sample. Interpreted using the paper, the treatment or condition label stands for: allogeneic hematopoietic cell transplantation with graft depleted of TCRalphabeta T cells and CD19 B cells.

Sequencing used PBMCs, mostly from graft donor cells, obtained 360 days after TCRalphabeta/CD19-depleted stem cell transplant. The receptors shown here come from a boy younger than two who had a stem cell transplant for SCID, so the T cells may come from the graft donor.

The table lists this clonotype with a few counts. CDR3 DNA sequence: TGTGCCAGCAGTGACCTGAATAGCAATCAGCCCCAGCATTTT. As protein: CASSDLNSNQPQHF. The genes are TRBV6-1 and TRBJ1-5; D is ambiguous. Trimming left V 3 bases short and J 0 bases short, with 6 bases between. Looked up from germline, CDR1 is MNHNS and CDR2 is SASEGT. This CDR3 is built from 14 residues.

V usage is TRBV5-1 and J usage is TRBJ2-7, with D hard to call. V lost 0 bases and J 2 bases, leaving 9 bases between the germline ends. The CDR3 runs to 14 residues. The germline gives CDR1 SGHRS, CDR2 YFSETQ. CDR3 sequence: CASSLATNTYEQYF. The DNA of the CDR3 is TGCGCCAGCAGCTTGGCGACAAATACCTACGAGCAGTACTTC.

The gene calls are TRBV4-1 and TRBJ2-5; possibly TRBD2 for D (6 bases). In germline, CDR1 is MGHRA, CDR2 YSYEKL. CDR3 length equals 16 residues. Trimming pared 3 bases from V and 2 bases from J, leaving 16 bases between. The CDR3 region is CASSQGWRERQETQYF. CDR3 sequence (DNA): TGCGCCAGCAGCCAGGGGTGGAGGGAGCGTCAAGAGACCCAGTACTTC.

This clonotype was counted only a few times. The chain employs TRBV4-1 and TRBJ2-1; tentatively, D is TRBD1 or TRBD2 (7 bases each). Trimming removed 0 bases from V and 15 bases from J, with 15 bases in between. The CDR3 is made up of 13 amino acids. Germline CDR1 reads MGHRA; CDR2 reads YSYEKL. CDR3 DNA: TGCGCCAGCAGCCAAGACAAGACAGGGAGGGGGTTCTTC. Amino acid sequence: CASSQDKTGRGFF.

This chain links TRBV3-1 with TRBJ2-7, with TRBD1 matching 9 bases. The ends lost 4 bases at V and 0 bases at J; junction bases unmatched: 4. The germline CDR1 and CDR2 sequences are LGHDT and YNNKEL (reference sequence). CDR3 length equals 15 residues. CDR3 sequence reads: CASSRRTGVSYEQYF. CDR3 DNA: TGTGCCAGCAGCCGCAGGACAGGGGTCTCCTACGAGCAGTACTTC.

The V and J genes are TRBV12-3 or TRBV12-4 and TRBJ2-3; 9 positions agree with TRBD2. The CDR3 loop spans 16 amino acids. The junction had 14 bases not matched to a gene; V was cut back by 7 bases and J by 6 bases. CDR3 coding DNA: TGTGCCAGCATTAAAACGCTAGCGGGGCCGGGGGATACGCAGTATTTT. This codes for CASIKTLAGPGDTQYF.

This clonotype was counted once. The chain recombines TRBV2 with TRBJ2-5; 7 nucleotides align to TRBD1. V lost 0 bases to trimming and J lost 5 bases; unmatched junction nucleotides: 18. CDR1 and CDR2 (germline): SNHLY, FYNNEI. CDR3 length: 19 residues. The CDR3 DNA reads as TGTGCCAGCAGTGAAGCTAGCTGGTCGTCTGACACCAGGGGGGAGACCCAGTACTTC. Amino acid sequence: CASSEASWSSDTRGETQYF.

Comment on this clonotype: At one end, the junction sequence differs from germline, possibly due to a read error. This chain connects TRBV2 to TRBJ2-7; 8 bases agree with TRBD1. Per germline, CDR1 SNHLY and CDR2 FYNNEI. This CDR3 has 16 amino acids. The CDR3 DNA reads TGTGCCAGCACCTCCTTTCAGGGGGCCGTAGGCTACGAGCGGTACTTC. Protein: CASTSFQGAVGYERYF.

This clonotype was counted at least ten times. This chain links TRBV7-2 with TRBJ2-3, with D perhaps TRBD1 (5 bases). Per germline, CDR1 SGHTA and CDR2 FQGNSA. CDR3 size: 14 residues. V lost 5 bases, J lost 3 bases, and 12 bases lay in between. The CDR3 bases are TGTGCCAGCAGCACCCCTAGGGGAACAGATACGCAGTATTTT. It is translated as CASSTPRGTDTQYF. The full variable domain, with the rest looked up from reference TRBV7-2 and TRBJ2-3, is GAGVSQSPSNKVTEKGKDVELRCDPISGHTALYWYRQSLGQGLEFLIYFQGNSAPDKSGLPSDRFSAERTGGSVSTLTIQRTQQEDSAVYLCASSTPRGTDTQYFGPGTRLTVL.

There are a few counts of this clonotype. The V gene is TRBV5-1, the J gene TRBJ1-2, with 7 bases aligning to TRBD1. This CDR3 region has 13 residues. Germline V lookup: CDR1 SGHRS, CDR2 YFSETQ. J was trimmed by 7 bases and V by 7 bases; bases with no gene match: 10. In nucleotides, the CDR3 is TGCGCCAGCGGCACAGGGGAGTACGGTGGCTACACCTTC. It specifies CASGTGEYGGYTF.

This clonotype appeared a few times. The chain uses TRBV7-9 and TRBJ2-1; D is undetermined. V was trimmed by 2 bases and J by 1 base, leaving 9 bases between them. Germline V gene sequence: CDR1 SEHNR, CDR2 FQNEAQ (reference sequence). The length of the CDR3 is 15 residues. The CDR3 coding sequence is TGTGCCAGCAGCTTAAGAGAGGTTTCCTACAATGAGCAGTTCTTC. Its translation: CASSLREVSYNEQFF. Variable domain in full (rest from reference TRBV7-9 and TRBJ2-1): DTGVSQNPRHKITKRGQNVTFRCDPISEHNRLYWYRQTLGQGPEFLTYFQNEAQLEKSRLLSDRFSAERPKGSFSTLEIQRTEQGDSAMYLCASSLREVSYNEQFFGPGTRLTVL.

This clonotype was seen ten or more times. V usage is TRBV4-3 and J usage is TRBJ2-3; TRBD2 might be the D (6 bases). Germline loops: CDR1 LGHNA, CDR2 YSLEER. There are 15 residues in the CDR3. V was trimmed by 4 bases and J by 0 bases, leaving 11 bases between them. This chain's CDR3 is CASSPRGPSTDTQYF. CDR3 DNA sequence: TGCGCCAGCAGCCCGCGGGGCCCCAGCACAGATACGCAGTATTTT.

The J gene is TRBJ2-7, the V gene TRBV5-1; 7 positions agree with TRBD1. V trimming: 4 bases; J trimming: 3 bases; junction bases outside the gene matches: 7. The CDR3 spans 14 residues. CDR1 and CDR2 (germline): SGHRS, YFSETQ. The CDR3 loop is CASSPGGRDYEQYF. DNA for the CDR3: TGCGCCAGCAGCCCAGGGGGAAGAGACTACGAGCAGTACTTC.

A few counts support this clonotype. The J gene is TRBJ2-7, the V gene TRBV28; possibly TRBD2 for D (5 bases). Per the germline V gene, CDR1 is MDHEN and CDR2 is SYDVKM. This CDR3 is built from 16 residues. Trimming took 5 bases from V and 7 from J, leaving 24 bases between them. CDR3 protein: CASSHPRAVGFSEQYF. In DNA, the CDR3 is TGTGCCAGCAGTCACCCGCGGGCGGTCGGTTTCTCGGAGCAGTACTTC.

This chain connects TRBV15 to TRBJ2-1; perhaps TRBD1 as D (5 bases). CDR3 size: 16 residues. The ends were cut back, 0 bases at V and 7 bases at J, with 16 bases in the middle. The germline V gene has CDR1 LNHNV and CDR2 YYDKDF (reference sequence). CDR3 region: CATSRELIRVGNEQFF. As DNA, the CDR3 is TGTGCCACCAGCAGAGAGCTGATCAGGGTTGGGAATGAGCAGTTCTTC.

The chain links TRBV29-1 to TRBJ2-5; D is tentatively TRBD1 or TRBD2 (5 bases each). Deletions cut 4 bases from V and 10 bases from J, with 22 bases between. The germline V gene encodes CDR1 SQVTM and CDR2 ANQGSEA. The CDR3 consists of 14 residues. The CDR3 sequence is CSVGNRSSSGNQYF. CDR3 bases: TGCAGCGTTGGTAACAGGAGTTCGTCGGGGAACCAGTACTTC.

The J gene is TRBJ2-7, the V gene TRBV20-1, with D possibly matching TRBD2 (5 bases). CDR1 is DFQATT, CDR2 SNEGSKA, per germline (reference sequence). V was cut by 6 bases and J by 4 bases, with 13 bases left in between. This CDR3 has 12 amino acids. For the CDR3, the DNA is TGCAGTGCGGCTAGCAGACTATACGAGCAGTACTTC. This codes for CSAASRLYEQYF.

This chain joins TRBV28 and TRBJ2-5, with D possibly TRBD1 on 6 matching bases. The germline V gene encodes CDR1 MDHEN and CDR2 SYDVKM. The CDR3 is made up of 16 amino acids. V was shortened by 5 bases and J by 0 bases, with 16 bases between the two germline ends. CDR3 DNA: TGTGCCAGCAGTCCGCAGGGGTTGGGGTACCAAGAGACCCAGTACTTC. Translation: CASSPQGLGYQETQYF. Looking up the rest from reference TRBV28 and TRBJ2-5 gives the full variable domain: DVKVTQSSRYLVKRTGEKVFLECVQDMDHENMFWYRQDPGLGLRLIYFSYDVKMKEKGDIPEGYSVSREKKERFSLILESASTNQTSMYLCASSPQGLGYQETQYFGPGTRLLVL.

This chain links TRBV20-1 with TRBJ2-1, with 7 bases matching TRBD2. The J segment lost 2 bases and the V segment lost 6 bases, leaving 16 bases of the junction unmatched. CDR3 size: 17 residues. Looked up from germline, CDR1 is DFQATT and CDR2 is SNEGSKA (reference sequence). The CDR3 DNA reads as TGCAGTGCCGAGGACGCTTACGGGAGGAACCCCTACAATGAGCAGTTCTTC. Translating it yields CSAEDAYGRNPYNEQFF.

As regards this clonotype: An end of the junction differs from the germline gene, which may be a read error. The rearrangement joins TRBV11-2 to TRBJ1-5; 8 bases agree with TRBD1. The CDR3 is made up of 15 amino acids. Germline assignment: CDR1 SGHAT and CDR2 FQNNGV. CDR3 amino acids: CASSPGQGGNQPEHF. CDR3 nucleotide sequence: TGTGCCAGCAGCCCCGGACAGGGCGGAAATCAGCCCGAGCATTTT.

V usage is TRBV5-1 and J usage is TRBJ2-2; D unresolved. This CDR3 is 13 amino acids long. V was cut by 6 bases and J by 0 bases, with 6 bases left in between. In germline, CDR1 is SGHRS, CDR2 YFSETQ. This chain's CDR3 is CASKPANTGELFF. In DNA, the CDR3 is TGCGCCAGCAAGCCAGCGAACACCGGGGAGCTGTTTTTT.

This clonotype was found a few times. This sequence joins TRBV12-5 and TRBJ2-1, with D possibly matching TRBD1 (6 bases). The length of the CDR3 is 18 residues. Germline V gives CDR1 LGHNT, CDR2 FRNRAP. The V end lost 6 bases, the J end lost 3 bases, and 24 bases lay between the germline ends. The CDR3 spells CASGPGDRGRTHYNEQFF. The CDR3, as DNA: TGTGCTAGTGGGCCAGGGGACCGGGGCCGCACTCACTACAATGAGCAGTTCTTC.

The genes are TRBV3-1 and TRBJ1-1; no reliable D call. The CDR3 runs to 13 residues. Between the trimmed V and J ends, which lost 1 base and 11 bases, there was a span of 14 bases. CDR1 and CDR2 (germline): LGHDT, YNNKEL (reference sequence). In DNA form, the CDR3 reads TGTGCCAGCAGCCAAGTGGGCCTGAGGGAGGCTTTCTTT. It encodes CASSQVGLREAFF.

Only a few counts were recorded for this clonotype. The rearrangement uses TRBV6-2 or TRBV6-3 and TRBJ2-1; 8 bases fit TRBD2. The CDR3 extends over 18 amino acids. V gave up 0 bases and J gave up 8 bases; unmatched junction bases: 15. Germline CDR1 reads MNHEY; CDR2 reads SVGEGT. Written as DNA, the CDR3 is TGTGCCAGCAGTTACTCGAGGGCCGGGGGGGCAAGTCTCGATGAGCAGTTCTTC. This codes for CASSYSRAGGASLDEQFF.

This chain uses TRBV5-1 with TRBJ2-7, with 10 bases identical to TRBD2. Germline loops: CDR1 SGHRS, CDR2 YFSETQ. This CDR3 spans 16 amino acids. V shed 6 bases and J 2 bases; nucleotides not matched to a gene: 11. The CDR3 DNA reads TGCGCCAGCATGGCCCTCGGGAGCGGGGGGGCCTACGAGCAGTACTTC. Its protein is CASMALGSGGAYEQYF.

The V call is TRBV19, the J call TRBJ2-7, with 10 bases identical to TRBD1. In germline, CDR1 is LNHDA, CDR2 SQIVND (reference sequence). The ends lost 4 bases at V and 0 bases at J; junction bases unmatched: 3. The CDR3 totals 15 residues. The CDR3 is CASSKRDRGSYEQYF. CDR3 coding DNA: TGTGCCAGTAGTAAGCGGGACAGGGGCTCCTACGAGCAGTACTTC.

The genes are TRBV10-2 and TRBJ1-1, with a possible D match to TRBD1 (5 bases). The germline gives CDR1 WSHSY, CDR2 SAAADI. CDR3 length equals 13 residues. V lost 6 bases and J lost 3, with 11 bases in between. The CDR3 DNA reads TGCGCCAGCAGGGAGGGGCCCCACACTGAAGCTTTCTTT. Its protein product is CASREGPHTEAFF.

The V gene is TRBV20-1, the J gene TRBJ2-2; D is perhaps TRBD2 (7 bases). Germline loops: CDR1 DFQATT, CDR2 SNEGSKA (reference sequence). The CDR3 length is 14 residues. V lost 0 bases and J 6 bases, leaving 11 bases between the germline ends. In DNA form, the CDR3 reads TGCAGTGCTAGAGATCCGCGGGGGCCCGGGGAGCTGTTTTTT. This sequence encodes CSARDPRGPGELFF.

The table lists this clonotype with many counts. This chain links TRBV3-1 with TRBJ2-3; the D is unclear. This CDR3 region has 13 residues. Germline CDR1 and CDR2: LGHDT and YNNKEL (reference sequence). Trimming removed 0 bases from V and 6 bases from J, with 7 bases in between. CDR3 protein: CASSQDGWDTQYF. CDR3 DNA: TGTGCCAGCAGCCAAGATGGCTGGGATACGCAGTATTTT.